The 20 T cell receptor beta chains below come from one sample, sequenced in a study of human T cells and chemical hapten exposure. Time point meaning: patch test 2, 6 weeks after DPC sensitization. Treatment denoted: therapeutic diphenylcyclopropenone sensitization with weekly scalp DPC. TCRdb independently ran MiXCR on the RACE reads; one entry per CDR3 protein. This table holds about 96,000 distinct CDR3 sequences, about 9% found once. Sequenced material: whole blood, taken in connection with sensitization to the hapten diphenylcyclopropenone (DPC). The receptors stem from a woman aged 40 to 50 with alopecia areata. Some clones in this sample may be carry-over from other donors' samples.

This clonotype was seen many times. The chain has TRBV28 and TRBJ2-3; 10 positions agree with TRBD2. The CDR3 loop spans 14 amino acids. Germline-derived CDR1 and CDR2 are MDHEN and SYDVKM. The junction had 4 bases not matched to a gene; V was cut back by 10 bases and J by 0 bases. CDR3 DNA: TGTGCCATCCAGACTAGCGGGAGCACAGATACGCAGTATTTT. Amino acids: CAIQTSGSTDTQYF. The variable domain in full, completed from reference TRBV28 and TRBJ2-3, reads DVKVTQSSRYLVKRTGEKVFLECVQDMDHENMFWYRQDPGLGLRLIYFSYDVKMKEKGDIPEGYSVSREKKERFSLILESASTNQTSMYLCAIQTSGSTDTQYFGPGTRLTVL.

Ten or more counts support this clonotype. CDR3 in amino acids: CASSQFTGVPGELFF. CDR3 bases: TGCGCCAGCAGCCAATTTACAGGGGTTCCCGGGGAGCTGTTTTTT. The chain carries TRBV4-1 and TRBJ2-2, with TRBD1 matching over 7 bases. Germline assignment: CDR1 MGHRA and CDR2 YSYEKL. This CDR3 spans 15 amino acids. The V and J ends lost 2 bases and 6 bases, in that order; junction bases with no gene match: 6.

In this sample, this clonotype turned up a few times. The chain joins TRBV4-2 to TRBJ2-1; D is unresolved. Germline assignment: CDR1 LGHNA and CDR2 YNFKEQ. The length of the CDR3 is 15 residues. The ends were cut back, 0 bases at V and 12 bases at J, with 18 bases in the middle. This CDR3 reads CASSQDKGGSFGQFF. CDR3 in DNA: TGTGCCAGCAGCCAAGATAAGGGCGGTAGCTTTGGGCAGTTCTTC.

This clonotype has a count of ten or more. This chain joins TRBV6-2 or TRBV6-3 and TRBJ2-2; the D gene is possibly TRBD2 (6 bases). Germline V CDR1 and CDR2: MNHEY, SVGEGT. V was shortened by 5 bases and J by 6 bases, with 10 bases between the two germline ends. The CDR3 loop spans 13 amino acids. The CDR3 loop reads CASSPSGAGELFF. The CDR3 DNA reads TGTGCCAGCAGTCCATCGGGGGCCGGGGAGCTGTTTTTT.

This clonotype was picked up many times. This chain joins TRBV29-1 and TRBJ2-2; D is ambiguous. CDR1 and CDR2 (germline): SQVTM, ANQGSEA. The CDR3 is made up of 12 amino acids. V lost 3 bases to trimming and J lost 0 bases, with 2 bases between them. DNA of the CDR3: TGCAGCGTTGACCCGAACACCGGGGAGCTGTTTTTT. It specifies CSVDPNTGELFF.

The CDR3 here is CASSLGRGSYEQYF. As DNA, the CDR3 is TGTGCCAGCAGCTTAGGCAGGGGATCCTACGAGCAGTACTTC. The genes are TRBV7-9 and TRBJ2-7; D is perhaps TRBD1 (6 bases). This CDR3 contains 14 residues. Germline V gene sequence: CDR1 SEHNR, CDR2 FQNEAQ (reference sequence). Trimming removed 1 base at V and 1 base at J, with 8 bases between.

The chain has TRBV20-1 and TRBJ2-6; D is unclear. The CDR3 contains 14 residues. V lost 6 bases to trimming and J lost 2 bases, with 11 bases between them. Germline values: CDR1 DFQATT, CDR2 SNEGSKA (reference sequence). The CDR3 reads CSAPDGPGANVLTF. The CDR3 nucleotides read TGCAGTGCCCCCGACGGCCCTGGGGCCAACGTCCTGACTTTC.

In this sample, this clonotype turned up many times. The genes are TRBV11-2 and TRBJ2-1; D remains unclear. With 0 bases removed from V and 0 bases from J, the gap between germline ends came to 9 bases. This CDR3 has 16 amino acids. The germline V gene has CDR1 SGHAT and CDR2 FQNNGV. CDR3 DNA: TGTGCCAGCAGCTTAGAAGGCTGGAGCTCCTACAATGAGCAGTTCTTC. It codes for CASSLEGWSSYNEQFF.

The chain links TRBV20-1 to TRBJ2-5; 12 bases fit TRBD2. The germline V gene has CDR1 DFQATT and CDR2 SNEGSKA (reference sequence). V lost 3 bases to trimming and J lost 2 bases; unmatched junction nucleotides: 7. There are 16 residues in the CDR3. The CDR3 DNA sequence: TGCAGTGCTAGTCAAGGGCTAGCGGGAGGGCAAGAGACCCAGTACTTC. This sequence encodes CSASQGLAGGQETQYF.

This clonotype was recorded a few times. The CDR3: CASSPPGLAWTGELFF. As DNA, the CDR3 is TGTGCCAGCAGCCCGCCGGGACTAGCGTGGACCGGGGAGCTGTTTTTT. The gene calls are TRBV7-2 and TRBJ2-2; 10 bases line up with TRBD2. CDR3 length: 16 amino acids. J gave up 5 bases and V 5 bases, and 8 bases lay outside the gene matches. Germline values: CDR1 SGHTA, CDR2 FQGNSA. Filled out from reference TRBV7-2 and TRBJ2-2, the complete variable domain reads GAGVSQSPSNKVTEKGKDVELRCDPISGHTALYWYRQSLGQGLEFLIYFQGNSAPDKSGLPSDRFSAERTGGSVSTLTIQRTQQEDSAVYLCASSPPGLAWTGELFFGEGSRLTVL.

In this sample, this clonotype turned up many times. This chain uses TRBV4-2 with TRBJ2-1, with 7 bases matching TRBD2. Unmatched junction bases numbered 7, after V lost 0 bases and J lost 2 bases. The CDR3 has 17 residues. CDR1 and CDR2 from the germline V gene are LGHNA and YNFKEQ. CDR3 in amino acids: CASSQDVASGPYNEQFF. The CDR3 nucleotides are TGTGCCAGCAGCCAAGATGTGGCTAGCGGCCCCTACAATGAGCAGTTCTTC.

The sample holds many counts of this clonotype. In DNA form, the CDR3 reads TGTGCCAGCAGTTTATTCAGGGGGATGAATGAGCAGTTCTTC. Translation gives CASSLFRGMNEQFF. The chain joins TRBV28 to TRBJ2-1; 7 bases agree with TRBD1. The CDR3 loop spans 14 amino acids. V was pared by 1 base and J by 7 bases, with 4 bases of the junction left unmatched. Per germline, CDR1 MDHEN and CDR2 SYDVKM.

This chain connects TRBV29-1 to TRBJ1-4, with TRBD1 identical over 7 bases. Germline V lookup: CDR1 SQVTM, CDR2 ANQGSEA. CDR3 length equals 14 residues. J gave up 7 bases and V 4 bases, and 9 bases lay outside the gene matches. CDR3 sequence: CSVGGTADGEKLFF. CDR3 DNA sequence: TGCAGCGTTGGTGGGACAGCGGACGGTGAAAAACTGTTTTTT.

This clonotype was counted at least ten times. J is TRBJ1-1 and V is TRBV5-1; no firm D call. V lost 0 bases, J lost 1 base, and 7 bases lay in between. Germline V CDR1 and CDR2: SGHRS, YFSETQ. The CDR3 covers 14 residues. The CDR3 DNA sequence: TGCGCCAGCAGCTTGGGGCAGCGGAACACTGAAGCTTTCTTT. Encoded protein: CASSLGQRNTEAFF.

A few counts support this clonotype. The chain employs TRBV6-2 or TRBV6-3 and TRBJ2-1; 7 bases align to TRBD1. Germline V gene sequence: CDR1 MNHEY, CDR2 SVGEGT. V lost 5 bases, J lost 8 bases, and 6 bases stayed unmatched. This CDR3 is 13 amino acids long. The DNA of the CDR3 is TGTGCCAGCAGTCTCGACAGGGTCCATGAGCAGTTCTTC. It codes for CASSLDRVHEQFF.

This clonotype came up a few times. The rearrangement uses TRBV7-6 and TRBJ2-5, with TRBD2 identical over 10 bases. Germline trimming cut 5 bases from V and 5 bases from J; bases unmatched to any gene: 8. This CDR3 is built from 15 residues. Germline loops: CDR1 SGHVS, CDR2 FNYEAQ. This CDR3 reads CASSRLAGSVETQYF. In nucleotides, the CDR3 is TGTGCCAGCAGCAGACTAGCGGGTAGCGTTGAGACCCAGTACTTC. The whole variable domain, filled in from reference TRBV7-6 and TRBJ2-5, reads GAGVSQSPRYKVTKRGQDVALRCDPISGHVSLYWYRQALGQGPEFLTYFNYEAQQDKSGLPNDRFSAERPEGSISTLTIQRTEQRDSAMYRCASSRLAGSVETQYFGPGTRLLVL.

This clonotype was found many times. J is TRBJ2-5 and V is TRBV9, with TRBD2 matching over 10 bases. V lost 4 bases to trimming and J lost 2 bases; unmatched junction nucleotides: 5. The CDR3 has 15 residues. The germline V gene encodes CDR1 SGDLS and CDR2 YYNGEE. This CDR3 is CASSPGTSAQETQYF. Here the CDR3 DNA reads TGTGCCAGCAGCCCTGGGACTAGCGCTCAAGAGACCCAGTACTTC.

This clonotype showed up just a few times. The chain uses TRBV6-2 or TRBV6-3 and TRBJ2-7; 13 nucleotides line up with TRBD2. The CDR3 totals 15 residues. The germline gives CDR1 MNHEY, CDR2 SVGEGT. V gave up 4 bases and J gave up 3 bases; unmatched junction bases: 3. CDR3 loop: CASSSRTSGSYEQYF. In DNA form, the CDR3 reads TGTGCCAGCAGTTCCAGGACTAGCGGGAGCTACGAGCAGTACTTC.

The genes are TRBV6-1 and TRBJ1-1; 9 bases align to TRBD1. The germline V gene encodes CDR1 MNHNS and CDR2 SASEGT. The CDR3 length is 12 residues. The V segment lost 8 bases and the J segment 5 bases; nucleotides outside the gene matches: 3. The CDR3 DNA is TGTGCCAGCGGACAGGGGAGGACTGAAGCTTTCTTT. Its translation is CASGQGRTEAFF.

This clonotype was detected many times. V gene TRBV15 combines with J gene TRBJ1-1, with a tentative D call TRBD1 (5 bases). Trimming shortened V by 3 bases and J by 2 bases, and 7 bases separated the two germline ends. The CDR3 is 13 amino acids. The V gene's germline CDR1 is LNHNV and CDR2 YYDKDF (reference sequence). CDR3 sequence reads: CATSRTVNTEAFF. CDR3 coding DNA: TGTGCCACCAGCAGGACAGTAAACACTGAAGCTTTCTTT.